This TCR beta chain is drawn from a study of T cell clones after liver transplantation. Turning to the study itself: Subjects received no induction therapy and standard immunosuppression until randomization at 12-24 months post-transplant.

Some clones are missing from TCRdb's copy, which holds only in-frame ones; the method was immunoSEQ multiplex PCR. The sample lists around 100,000 clones, around 80% occurring once. This TCR was recovered from a human patient who received a liver transplant. Some T cells may be supplied by the graft donor. The sequencing used CD4+ T cells from blood, collected approximately 43 months after liver transplant.

The CDR3 sequence: CASSLTREAEAFF. CDR3 in DNA: TGTGCCAGCAGCTTAACTCGGGAGGCTGAAGCTTTCTTT. The rearrangement links TRBV7-3 to TRBJ1-1, with unresolved D. The CDR3 is made up of 13 amino acids. Trimming removed 0 bases from V and 6 bases from J, with 8 bases in between. CDR1 is SGHTA, CDR2 FQGTGA, per germline.